A selection of T cell receptor beta chains follows, all from one sample in a study of T cells in localized non-small cell lung cancer. Sequencing used immunoSEQ multiplex PCR; TCRdb keeps in-frame clones, though not all of them. The data hold about 53,000 clones, with approximately 88% observed a single time. Material: peripheral blood mononuclear cells, obtained before any cancer treatment. Receptors originate from a man aged 35 to 69 with stage III lung adenocarcinoma. CDR3s include the opening cysteine and the closing phenylalanine or tryptophan. The order of the fields is J gene, clone size, V gene, D gene, CDR3 protein, CDR3 DNA. D genes are given only for firm matches. Clone size is shown for a subset of rows, as once, few, many or a class of expanded clone.

>TRBJ1-1|NA|TRBV2|NA
CASRDTFF
TGTGCCAGCAGGGATACTTTCTTT
>TRBJ2-3|NA|TRBV6-5|NA
CAIGDGGRADTQYF
TGTGCCATCGGGGACGGGGGGCGAGCAGATACGCAGTATTTT
>TRBJ2-1|once|TRBV4-2|NA
CASSQAAGPPNNEQFF
TGTGCCAGCAGCCAAGCTGCAGGGCCCCCCAATAATGAGCAGTTCTTC
>TRBJ1-3|NA|TRBV15|TRBD1
CATSRGTGGGNTIYF
TGTGCCACCAGCAGGGGGACAGGGGGAGGAAACACCATATATTTT
>TRBJ2-3|NA|TRBV4-2|NA
CASSSLTHTQYF
TGTGCCAGCAGCTCCCTCACGCATACGCAGTATTTT
>TRBJ2-3|NA|TRBV28|TRBD2
CASSLTLGGASTDTQYF
TGTGCCAGCAGTTTAACCCTCGGGGGGGCTAGCACAGATACGCAGTATTTT
>TRBJ1-6|once|TRBV7-9|NA
CASSLEIPGAPLHF
TGTGCCAGCAGCTTAGAAATACCCGGGGCACCCCTCCACTTT
>TRBJ2-3|NA|TRBV11-2|NA
CASSLVMGGVGTDTQYF
TGTGCCAGCAGCTTAGTTATGGGGGGCGTTGGCACAGATACGCAGTATTTT
>TRBJ2-1|once|TRBV15|NA
CATSNPGATNLYNEQFF
TGTGCCACCTCCAACCCTGGGGCTACCAATCTCTACAATGAGCAGTTCTTC
>TRBJ1-1|NA|TRBV7-9|TRBD1
CASRSGTENTEAFF
TGTGCCAGCAGGTCCGGGACAGAGAACACTGAAGCTTTCTTT
>TRBJ2-3|NA|TRBV9|NA
CASSAADSHTDTQYF
TGTGCCAGCAGCGCAGCGGACAGCCACACAGATACGCAGTATTTT
>TRBJ1-2|few|TRBV11-2|TRBD1
CASRSAAGGNYGYTF
TGTGCCAGCAGAAGCGCGGCAGGGGGGAACTATGGCTACACCTTC
>TRBJ2-1|once|TRBV11-3|NA
CASSFAGNLGNEQFF
TGTGCCAGCAGCTTCGCCGGGAATTTGGGTAATGAGCAGTTCTTC